What follows are 12 T cell receptor beta chains derived from one specimen sequenced in a study of blood T cell repertoires in COVID-19. Sequencing used immunoSEQ multiplex PCR; TCRdb keeps in-frame clones, though not all of them. The sample records about 150,000 clones, roughly nine tenths being singletons. Sequenced material: peripheral blood. All receptors come from a man aged 50-59 years with acute or convalescent COVID-19.

The J gene is TRBJ1-4, the V gene TRBV19; TRBD1 might be the D (5 bases). Germline V gene lookup returns CDR1 LNHDA and CDR2 SQIVND (reference sequence). V was trimmed by 3 bases and J by 7 bases, leaving 12 bases between them. The CDR3 loop spans 14 amino acids. CDR3 bases: TGTGCCAGTAGTATGGCCAGGGTGGGTGAAAAACTGTTTTTT. Protein product: CASSMARVGEKLFF.

This chain links TRBV10-3 with TRBJ1-2; TRBD1 aligns across 8 bases. CDR3 length: 15 amino acids. The germline V gene has CDR1 ENHRY and CDR2 SYGVKD. V shed 1 base, J shed 6 bases, and the junction held 7 bases outside the gene matches. The CDR3 loop reads CAISEWAGTGDGYTF. The CDR3 nucleotides are TGTGCCATCAGTGAGTGGGCCGGGACAGGAGATGGCTACACCTTC.

The rearrangement uses TRBV9 and TRBJ1-1; D perhaps matches TRBD1 (5 bases). This CDR3 is built from 15 residues. V was cut by 0 bases and J by 8 bases, with 17 bases left in between. Germline CDR1 and CDR2: SGDLS and YYNGEE. In nucleotides, the CDR3 is TGTGCCAGCAGCGTAGATTGGGATGGGGCGAGCGAAGCTTTCTTT. Protein sequence: CASSVDWDGASEAFF.

The J gene is TRBJ1-6, the V gene TRBV7-2; D unclear. Germline V lookup: CDR1 SGHTA, CDR2 FQGNSA. The length of the CDR3 is 16 residues. V was pared by 0 bases and J by 8 bases, with 14 bases between. CDR3 region: CASSLASPVTHSPLHF. CDR3 sequence (DNA): TGTGCCAGCAGCTTAGCCTCTCCGGTCACTCATTCACCCCTCCACTTT.

The chain is built from TRBV7-2 and TRBJ2-1; TRBD2 is a possible D gene (5 bases). This CDR3 spans 15 amino acids. The V end was cut by 5 bases, the J end by 2 bases, with 13 bases between. Germline V CDR1 and CDR2: SGHTA, FQGNSA. Here the CDR3 DNA reads TGTGCCAGCAGCCGGACTGATAATCCCTACAATGAGCAGTTCTTC. Translated, it gives CASSRTDNPYNEQFF.

The CDR3 region has the DNA TGCGCCAGCAGCCAAGAAGGGAGGATAGCGGGGGGACTGGATGAGCAGTTCTTC. This sequence encodes CASSQEGRIAGGLDEQFF. This chain uses TRBV4-1 with TRBJ2-1; TRBD2 aligns across 10 bases. Germline trimming cut 0 bases from V and 8 bases from J; bases unmatched to any gene: 13. This CDR3 is 18 amino acids long. Per the germline V gene, CDR1 is MGHRA and CDR2 is YSYEKL.

The chain recombines TRBV5-4 with TRBJ2-1; 9 bases map to TRBD2. Per the germline V gene, CDR1 is SGHNT and CDR2 is YYREEE (reference sequence). Trimming at V came to 0 bases and at J to 1 base, leaving 8 bases not matched to a gene. The CDR3 sequence is 18 residues long. The CDR3 loop reads CASSLASSGDRSYNEQFF. The CDR3 DNA follows: TGTGCCAGCAGCTTGGCATCTAGCGGGGATCGTTCCTACAATGAGCAGTTCTTC. The full variable domain, completed using reference TRBV5-4 and TRBJ2-1, is ETGVTQSPTHLIKTRGQQVTLRCSSQSGHNTVSWYQQALGQGPQFIFQYYREEENGRGNFPPRFSGLQFPNYSSELNVNALELDDSALYLCASSLASSGDRSYNEQFFGPGTRLTVL.

The chain links TRBV7-9 to TRBJ2-7; a weak D match, TRBD1 (5 bases). Trimming removed 5 bases at V and 4 bases at J, with 9 bases between. Looked up from germline, CDR1 is SEHNR and CDR2 is FQNEAQ (reference sequence). This CDR3 has 12 amino acids. The CDR3 loop is CASSLTGYEQYF. CDR3 DNA sequence: TGTGCCAGCAGCCTAACAGGATACGAGCAGTACTTC.

This clone was detected only once. This sequence joins TRBV3-1 (or the pseudogene TRBV3-2) and TRBJ2-3, with TRBD1 identical over 7 bases. This CDR3 contains 15 residues. V gave up 2 bases and J gave up 1 base; unmatched junction bases: 3. Germline V gene lookup returns CDR1 LGHDT and CDR2 YNNKEL (reference sequence). CDR3 in DNA: TGTGCCAGCAGCCAAAAGGGGGCTGGCACAGATACGCAGTATTTT. This translates into CASSQKGAGTDTQYF.

In its sample, this clone was seen once. The chain carries TRBV29-1 and TRBJ1-1, with a weak D call TRBD1 (6 bases). The CDR3 sequence is 12 residues long. Germline assignment: CDR1 SQVTM and CDR2 ANQGSEA. V was shortened by 4 bases and J by 6 bases, with 12 bases between the two germline ends. The CDR3, as DNA: TGCAGCGTTGTTCAGGGGATTGCTGAAGCTTTCTTT. Protein: CSVVQGIAEAFF.

The rearrangement joins TRBV19 to TRBJ2-1, with a tentative D call TRBD2 (6 bases). The CDR3 runs to 17 residues. Germline loops: CDR1 LNHDA, CDR2 SQIVND (reference sequence). V lost 7 bases, J lost 3 bases, and 22 bases lay in between. In DNA, the CDR3 is TGTGCCAGTAAATCGGTGTGGGGGGACGGGGGCTACAATGAGCAGTTCTTC. Protein sequence: CASKSVWGDGGYNEQFF.

J is TRBJ1-6 and V is TRBV7-8, with 7 bases aligning to TRBD1. After removal of 5 bases from V and 7 bases from J, the junction contained 8 bases not matched to a gene. The germline CDR1 and CDR2 sequences are SGHVS and FQNEAQ. There are 15 residues in the CDR3. The CDR3 DNA is TGTGCCAGCAGCCCCCTGGGGACAGCAAATTCACCCCTCCACTTT. It encodes CASSPLGTANSPLHF.